The 25 T cell receptor beta chains given below trace back to one sample, sequenced in a study of cytomegalovirus exposure and HLA in healthy donors. Vbeta (60) and Jbeta (13) primers were used in the PCR. The repertoire was sequenced with immunoSEQ multiplex PCR; TCRdb's copy has only in-frame clones and lacks some. The table for this sample gives roughly 50,000 clones. The sample consisted of PBMCs. The receptor source for this set is a woman aged 40-49 years in good health and CMV-seronegative.

J is TRBJ2-6 and V is TRBV5-4; 8 nucleotides line up with TRBD1. The CDR3 runs 17 residues. V was clipped by 2 bases and J by 0 bases; unmatched bases: 4. CDR1 SGHNT and CDR2 YYREEE come from the germline V gene (reference sequence). The CDR3 sequence is CASSLNRGASGANVLTF. For the CDR3, the DNA is TGTGCCAGCAGCTTAAACAGGGGGGCCTCTGGGGCCAACGTCCTGACTTTC.

This rearrangement joins TRBV5-4 to TRBJ1-4; 11 bases map to TRBD1. From germline, CDR1 is SGHNT and CDR2 YYREEE (reference sequence). The CDR3 spans 16 residues. V shed 1 base and J 7 bases; nucleotides not matched to a gene: 6. The CDR3 here is CASSLRSGQGVEKLFF. CDR3 DNA: TGTGCCAGCAGCTTGCGTTCGGGACAGGGGGTTGAAAAACTGTTTTTT. Filled out from reference TRBV5-4 and TRBJ1-4, the complete variable domain reads ETGVTQSPTHLIKTRGQQVTLRCSSQSGHNTVSWYQQALGQGPQFIFQYYREEENGRGNFPPRFSGLQFPNYSSELNVNALELDDSALYLCASSLRSGQGVEKLFFGSGTQLSVL.

V usage is TRBV6-1 and J usage is TRBJ1-1; D is unclear. The CDR3 has 14 amino acids. V was trimmed by 4 bases and J by 4 bases, leaving 13 bases between them. CDR1 is MNHNS, CDR2 SASEGT, per germline. CDR3 in amino acids: CASSVSSKVTEAFF. CDR3 sequence (DNA): TGTGCCAGCAGTGTCTCGAGTAAAGTCACTGAAGCTTTCTTT.

The rearrangement uses TRBV4-2 and TRBJ2-5; 8 positions agree with TRBD2. Germline V CDR1 and CDR2: LGHNA, YNFKEQ. The CDR3 runs 15 residues. V trimming: 1 base; J trimming: 5 bases; junction bases outside the gene matches: 6. The CDR3 DNA reads TGTGCCAGCAGCCAAGTTCGGGAGGGTGGGGAGACCCAGTACTTC. Protein sequence: CASSQVREGGETQYF.

The chain carries TRBV9 and TRBJ2-1; D is unclear. The germline V gene has CDR1 SGDLS and CDR2 YYNGEE. This CDR3 contains 14 residues. Trimming removed 0 bases at V and 7 bases at J, with 11 bases between. The CDR3 loop is CASSVGSVWNEQFF. The CDR3 nucleotides are TGTGCCAGCAGCGTAGGGAGCGTTTGGAATGAGCAGTTCTTC.

V is TRBV27 and J is TRBJ2-3; tentatively, D is TRBD1 (5 bases). V lost 8 bases, J lost 0 bases, and 15 bases lay in between. CDR3 size: 15 residues. CDR1 is MNHEY and CDR2 is SMNVEV in the germline V gene (reference sequence). Written as DNA, the CDR3 is TGTGCCAGCGCCAGGGCGGAACTTAGCACAGATACGCAGTATTTT. Residues: CASARAELSTDTQYF.

The rearrangement links TRBV18 to TRBJ2-1; D possibly corresponds to TRBD1 (6 bases). CDR3 length: 16 residues. Germline CDR1 reads KGHSH; CDR2 reads LQKENI. Trimming took 7 bases from V and 4 from J, leaving 20 bases between them. The CDR3 region is CASFEGTPAQYNEQFF. The CDR3 region has the DNA TGTGCCAGCTTTGAAGGGACACCCGCACAATACAATGAGCAGTTCTTC.

The chain uses TRBV6-5 and TRBJ1-3; the match to TRBD1 covers 7 bases. The V gene's germline CDR1 is MNHEY and CDR2 SVGAGI. V lost 6 bases, J lost 0 bases, and 5 bases stayed unmatched. This CDR3 has 15 residues. CDR3 sequence reads: CASSRQGRSGNTIYF. The CDR3 DNA follows: TGTGCCAGCAGCAGACAGGGTCGCTCTGGAAACACCATATATTTT.

The gene calls are TRBV6-5 and TRBJ2-1; 9 bases agree with TRBD2. Unmatched junction bases numbered 3, after V lost 8 bases and J lost 4 bases. Germline-derived CDR1 and CDR2 are MNHEY and SVGAGI. The CDR3 is 13 amino acids. CDR3 DNA: TGTGCCAGCGGACTAGCGCTTTACAATGAGCAGTTCTTC. Its protein product is CASGLALYNEQFF.

This chain uses TRBV28 with TRBJ1-1; D is perhaps TRBD1 (6 bases). Trimming shortened V by 3 bases and J by 1 base, and 12 bases separated the two germline ends. The CDR3 is 15 residues long. Looked up from germline, CDR1 is MDHEN and CDR2 is SYDVKM. CDR3 in amino acids: CASSFPGQQNTEAFF. The CDR3 coding sequence is TGTGCCAGCAGTTTCCCGGGACAACAGAACACTGAAGCTTTCTTT.

The chain carries TRBV28 and TRBJ1-2; D not certain. CDR3 length: 12 residues. Germline V gives CDR1 MDHEN, CDR2 SYDVKM. Trimming stripped 3 bases from V and 3 bases from J, with 5 bases between. Written as DNA, the CDR3 is TGTGCCAGCAGTTTGTCTGACTATGGCTACACCTTC. It yields the protein CASSLSDYGYTF.

The chain joins TRBV7-9 to TRBJ1-2, with a tentative D call TRBD1 (6 bases). Germline assignment: CDR1 SEHNR and CDR2 FQNEAQ (reference sequence). The CDR3 spans 14 residues. The V and J ends lost 1 base and 6 bases respectively, with 12 bases between them. The DNA of the CDR3 is TGTGCCAGCAGCTTAGTCATGCAGGGGAATGGCTACACCTTC. This gives the protein CASSLVMQGNGYTF.

This rearrangement joins TRBV18 to TRBJ2-5, with D perhaps TRBD1 (6 bases). Germline CDR1 KGHSH, CDR2 LQKENI. Trimming took 5 bases from V and 1 from J, leaving 8 bases between them. The CDR3 length is 13 residues. The CDR3 DNA reads as TGTGCCAGCTCAGCGGACAGCCAAGAGACCCAGTACTTC. It encodes CASSADSQETQYF.

The chain recombines TRBV4-2 with TRBJ2-5, with D maybe TRBD2 (7 bases). Germline-derived CDR1 and CDR2 are LGHNA and YNFKEQ. Trimming shortened V by 4 bases and J by 1 base, and 13 bases separated the two germline ends. The CDR3 has 15 amino acids. CDR3: CASSLVGGPQETQYF. CDR3 coding DNA: TGTGCCAGCAGCCTAGTGGGGGGGCCCCAAGAGACCCAGTACTTC.

V and J are TRBV27 and TRBJ2-1, with 8 bases aligning to TRBD2. The CDR3 totals 15 residues. With V trimmed by 4 bases and J by 9 bases, 11 bases remained unmatched. Germline V gives CDR1 MNHEY, CDR2 SMNVEV (reference sequence). CDR3 DNA sequence: TGTGCCAGCAGTTCCTCTCCAGCGGGGGACACTGAGCAGTTCTTC. Its translation: CASSSSPAGDTEQFF.

CDR3 in DNA: TGCGCCAGCAGCCTTGGGACAGGGAGAGAAAATGAAAAACTGTTTTTT. Encoded protein: CASSLGTGRENEKLFF. The chain employs TRBV4-1 and TRBJ1-4; 9 nucleotides line up with TRBD1. The CDR3 is 16 amino acids. V shed 4 bases, J shed 5 bases, and the junction held 8 bases outside the gene matches. Looked up from germline, CDR1 is MGHRA and CDR2 is YSYEKL.

To note about this clone: A read error may account for a junction end that differs from germline. The CDR3 protein is CAGSSPPSGDYGYTF. CDR3 bases: TGTGCCGGGAGTTCCCCTCCGTCAGGGGACTATGGCTACACCTTC. This chain uses TRBV30 with TRBJ1-2; TRBD1 is a possible D gene (6 bases). This CDR3 region has 15 residues. The V gene's germline CDR1 is GTSNPN and CDR2 SVGIG (reference sequence).

The chain joins TRBV6-1 to TRBJ2-2, with TRBD1 as a possible D gene (6 bases). The CDR3 covers 15 residues. Germline values: CDR1 MNHNS, CDR2 SASEGT. Trimming pared 8 bases from V and 0 bases from J, leaving 13 bases between. This CDR3 is CASLRDIPNTGELFF. For the CDR3, the DNA is TGTGCCAGCCTCCGGGACATACCGAACACCGGGGAGCTGTTTTTT.

The gene calls are TRBV5-1 and TRBJ2-5; 9 nucleotides line up with TRBD1. The CDR3 extends over 15 amino acids. Germline trimming cut 5 bases from V and 0 bases from J; bases unmatched to any gene: 5. Germline CDR1 is SGHRS and CDR2 is YFSETQ. CDR3 sequence reads: CASRGTGLYQETQYF. CDR3 sequence (DNA): TGCGCCAGCAGAGGGACAGGGCTTTACCAAGAGACCCAGTACTTC.

V usage is TRBV28 and J usage is TRBJ1-2; 12 bases agree with TRBD1. V was clipped by 2 bases and J by 4 bases; unmatched bases: 5. The CDR3 is made up of 16 amino acids. In germline, CDR1 is MDHEN, CDR2 SYDVKM. The CDR3 region has the DNA TGTGCCAGCAGTTTACCCGGGACAGGGGGCAGCTATGGCTACACCTTC. Encoded protein: CASSLPGTGGSYGYTF.

The chain has TRBV6-6 and TRBJ2-1; no definite D call. Trimming removed 6 bases from V and 8 bases from J, with 14 bases in between. Germline V gene lookup returns CDR1 MNHNY and CDR2 SVGAGI (reference sequence). The CDR3 has 13 residues. CDR3 loop: CASRTSSADEQFF. In DNA, the CDR3 is TGTGCCAGCAGAACGTCTTCTGCGGATGAGCAGTTCTTC.

V gene TRBV19 combines with J gene TRBJ1-2; unclear D gene. V was shortened by 4 bases and J by 4 bases, with 22 bases between the two germline ends. The CDR3 is 17 amino acids. In germline, CDR1 is LNHDA, CDR2 SQIVND (reference sequence). The DNA for the CDR3 is TGTGCCAGTAGTAGTGCGCCTGATTCACTGACACCCTATGGCTACACCTTC. As protein: CASSSAPDSLTPYGYTF. The full variable domain, completed using reference TRBV19 and TRBJ1-2, is DGGITQSPKYLFRKEGQNVTLSCEQNLNHDAMYWYRQDPGQGLRLIYYSQIVNDFQKGDIAEGYSVSREKKESFPLTVTSAQKNPTAFYLCASSSAPDSLTPYGYTFGSGTRLTVV.

Details on this clone: One end of the junction varies from germline; a read error may be responsible. V usage is TRBV7-9 and J usage is TRBJ1-2, with a possible D match to TRBD1 (6 bases). This CDR3 comprises 15 residues. Germline V lookup: CDR1 SEHNR, CDR2 FQNEAQ (reference sequence). CDR3 sequence reads: CASSIASLQGDGYTF. CDR3 in DNA: TGTGCCAGCAGCATAGCCTCGCTACAGGGAGATGGCTACACCTTC. The full variable domain, its missing parts supplied by reference TRBV7-9 and TRBJ1-2, is DTGVSQNPRHKITKRGQNVTFRCDPISEHNRLYWYRQTLGQGPEFLTYFQNEAQLEKSRLLSDRFSAERPKGSFSTLEIQRTEQGDSAMYLCASSIASLQGDGYTFGSGTRLTVV.

The V call is TRBV6-6, the J call TRBJ1-6, with 7 bases identical to TRBD1. The J segment lost 9 bases and the V segment lost 6 bases, leaving 11 bases of the junction unmatched. This CDR3 is built from 15 residues. CDR1 and CDR2 (germline): MNHNY, SVGAGI (reference sequence). The CDR3 nucleotides read TGTGCCAGCAGACCACCCGGACAGGAGTCTTCACCCCTCCACTTT. This gives the protein CASRPPGQESSPLHF.

V and J are TRBV7-9 and TRBJ1-2; TRBD1 matches at 7 bases. There are 18 residues in the CDR3. The germline CDR1 and CDR2 sequences are SEHNR and FQNEAQ (reference sequence). V shed 6 bases, J shed 0 bases, and the junction held 16 bases outside the gene matches. CDR3 bases: TGTGCCAGCAGGGTTAGCAGGGACAGTTTCCAATCTAACTATGGCTACACCTTC. Translation gives CASRVSRDSFQSNYGYTF.